The 24 T cell receptor beta chains reported below all come from one sample, sequenced in a study of T-cell memory formation after mild COVID-19 listed by TCRdb under 2021. The receptor library was made with 5' RACE. Data came from an Illumina NovaSeq 6000. The public reads were quality trimmed at Q25 with fastp and then assembled into clones with MiXCR by TCRdb, keeping productive beta chains. All rows with the same CDR3 protein become a single entry with the most common DNA and genes. Counted in this sample were roughly 180,000 distinct CDR3 sequences; 15% to 20% of them appeared once. Around 3.9% of the sample comes from the top ten. The sequencing sample was made of PBMCs or a T cell subset sorted from them (not recorded which). The source is a man younger than 35 who had mild COVID-19 (a few samples of this study predate the infection). The sample titles of this study are shuffled in the database, so cell type and time point are left out; the donor was told from shared clones.

This chain joins TRBV20-1 and TRBJ2-3; D is unclear. Between the trimmed V and J ends, which lost 3 bases and 2 bases, there was a span of 6 bases. The germline gives CDR1 DFQATT, CDR2 SNEGSKA (reference sequence). The CDR3 totals 12 residues. CDR3 coding DNA: TGCAGTGCTAGCCAAGTCACAGATACGCAGTATTTT. Translated, it gives CSASQVTDTQYF.

The gene calls are TRBV11-2 and TRBJ1-2; D call uncertain. V was shortened by 1 base and J by 8 bases, with 17 bases between the two germline ends. Looked up from germline, CDR1 is SGHAT and CDR2 is FQNNGV. The CDR3 sequence is 15 residues long. The DNA of the CDR3 is TGTGCCAGCAGCTTAGTGCCCCTCGTGGGAGGCGGCTACACCTTC. It encodes CASSLVPLVGGGYTF.

The chain links TRBV20-1 to TRBJ2-5; D is possibly TRBD2 (5 bases). The CDR3 totals 12 residues. The germline V and J ends were trimmed by 4 bases and 5 bases, with 11 bases remaining between them. Germline CDR1 and CDR2: DFQATT and SNEGSKA (reference sequence). CDR3 sequence (DNA): TGCAGTGCTATAGGGCCGGGGGAGACCCAGTACTTC. It encodes CSAIGPGETQYF.

This clonotype appeared a few times. The chain joins TRBV7-8 to TRBJ1-1; D is ambiguous. The germline V gene encodes CDR1 SGHVS and CDR2 FQNEAQ. V gave up 4 bases and J gave up 11 bases, with 26 bases separating them. The CDR3 extends over 16 amino acids. The CDR3, as DNA: TGTGCCAGCAGCTCCATGACCAGTGGTGCGGGCCTGCGCGCTTTCTTT. Amino acid sequence: CASSSMTSGAGLRAFF.

This clonotype was counted only a few times. V is TRBV5-1 and J is TRBJ1-1; D remains ambiguous. V lost 2 bases and J lost 3, with 8 bases in between. The V gene's germline CDR1 is SGHRS and CDR2 YFSETQ. The CDR3 length is 13 residues. CDR3 sequence (DNA): TGCGCCAGCAGCTTCGAAGTGGACACTGAAGCTTTCTTT. Translated: CASSFEVDTEAFF. Looking up the rest from reference TRBV5-1 and TRBJ1-1 gives the full variable domain: KAGVTQTPRYLIKTRGQQVTLSCSPISGHRSVSWYQQTPGQGLQFLFEYFSETQRNKGNFPGRFSGRQFSNSRSEMNVSTLELGDSALYLCASSFEVDTEAFFGQGTRLTVV.

The CDR3 sequence: CSARAVGRVNSPLHF. The CDR3 DNA reads TGCAGTGCTAGAGCCGTCGGCAGGGTCAATTCACCCCTCCACTTT. J is TRBJ1-6 and V is TRBV20-1, with D maybe TRBD1 (5 bases). V lost 1 base to trimming and J lost 7 bases, with 14 bases between them. The germline gives CDR1 DFQATT, CDR2 SNEGSKA (reference sequence). The CDR3 spans 15 residues.

This clonotype came up a few times. The rearrangement uses TRBV4-3 and TRBJ2-5; no clear D. The V end was cut by 0 bases, the J end by 5 bases, with 10 bases between. This CDR3 has 14 residues. Germline V CDR1 and CDR2: LGHNA, YSLEER. In DNA, the CDR3 is TGCGCCAGCAGCCAAGATCATGTCAGGGAGACCCAGTACTTC. This codes for CASSQDHVRETQYF.

V and J are TRBV30 and TRBJ2-5; possible D gene TRBD2, 6 bases. The CDR3 loop spans 13 amino acids. The germline CDR1 and CDR2 sequences are GTSNPN and SVGIG (reference sequence). The V end was cut by 3 bases, the J end by 5 bases, with 13 bases between. CDR3 sequence reads: CAWSQGRRETQYF. The CDR3 DNA reads as TGTGCCTGGAGCCAAGGGAGGAGGGAGACCCAGTACTTC.

This clonotype was counted a few times. The J gene is TRBJ1-6, the V gene TRBV29-1; D remains unclear. The CDR3 loop spans 13 amino acids. V gave up 5 bases and J gave up 9 bases, with 14 bases separating them. Germline V CDR1 and CDR2: SQVTM, ANQGSEA. The CDR3 nucleotides are TGCAGCGTTTCTTCCGGTGGGAGTTCACCCCTCCACTTT. It is translated as CSVSSGGSSPLHF.

A few counts support this clonotype. The chain is built from TRBV10-3 and TRBJ1-3; D uncertain. CDR3 length: 12 residues. Trimming took 7 bases from V and 0 from J, leaving 4 bases between them. Germline CDR1 and CDR2: ENHRY and SYGVKD. The CDR3 reads CAIKRSGNTIYF. CDR3 DNA sequence: TGTGCCATCAAACGCTCTGGAAACACCATATATTTT.

V is TRBV6-6 and J is TRBJ1-6, with 11 bases aligning to TRBD1. This CDR3 is 15 amino acids long. CDR1 is MNHNY and CDR2 is SVGAGI in the germline V gene (reference sequence). Losses at the gene ends were 6 bases for V and 8 bases for J; bases not matched to a gene: 6. CDR3 DNA: TGTGCCAGCAGCCTCCCGGGACAGGGGGATTCACCCCTCCACTTT. Amino acids: CASSLPGQGDSPLHF.

This clonotype was detected ten times or more. The V and J genes are TRBV7-2 and TRBJ1-2, with D possibly matching TRBD1 (5 bases). The V end was cut by 1 base, the J end by 8 bases, with 26 bases between. This CDR3 has 18 residues. Germline V lookup: CDR1 SGHTA, CDR2 FQGNSA. CDR3 amino acids: CASSLVTSSRRTGGGYTF. The CDR3 coding sequence is TGTGCCAGCAGCTTAGTTACTTCGTCGCGGCGAACCGGGGGGGGCTACACCTTC.

This clonotype appeared a single time. The chain is built from TRBV7-9 and TRBJ2-3, with a weak D call TRBD2 (6 bases). The CDR3 extends over 12 amino acids. The V gene's germline CDR1 is SEHNR and CDR2 FQNEAQ (reference sequence). The V and J ends lost 6 bases and 6 bases respectively, with 10 bases between them. CDR3 in amino acids: CASSWDSDTQYF. As DNA, the CDR3 is TGTGCCAGCAGTTGGGACTCGGATACGCAGTATTTT.

The chain is built from TRBV28 and TRBJ1-5; weak D call: TRBD1 (6 bases). From germline, CDR1 is MDHEN and CDR2 SYDVKM. The V and J ends lost 2 bases and 0 bases respectively, with 20 bases between them. The CDR3 totals 19 residues. Here the CDR3 DNA reads TGTGCCAGCAGTTTACCGACTCCAGGGGTGATCGATAGCAATCAGCCCCAGCATTTT. Translating it yields CASSLPTPGVIDSNQPQHF.

The sample holds a few counts of this clonotype. This chain links TRBV24-1 with TRBJ1-4, with 11 bases matching TRBD1. CDR3 size: 15 residues. The germline CDR1 and CDR2 sequences are KGHDR and SFDVKD. Trimming took 4 bases from V and 7 from J; bases not matched to a gene: 4. CDR3 coding DNA: TGTGCCACCAGTGAGACCGGGACAGGGGGTGAAAAACTGTTTTTT. Translated: CATSETGTGGEKLFF.

This chain connects TRBV7-3 to TRBJ1-2; possible D gene TRBD1, 5 bases. Trimming took off 5 bases at V and 5 bases at J, with 12 bases between the two ends. Germline V lookup: CDR1 SGHTA, CDR2 FQGTGA. CDR3 length: 13 amino acids. The CDR3 coding sequence is TGTGCCAGCAGCCCCGGGGGTCCGTATGGCTACACCTTC. Translation: CASSPGGPYGYTF.

This clonotype was seen more than once but under ten times. This chain links TRBV20-1 with TRBJ2-1, with 11 nucleotides matching TRBD1. CDR3 length: 15 amino acids. Germline-derived CDR1 and CDR2 are DFQATT and SNEGSKA (reference sequence). V gave up 3 bases and J gave up 4 bases; unmatched junction bases: 5. CDR3 amino acids: CSASRRDRGYNEQFF. As DNA, the CDR3 is TGCAGTGCTAGCAGGCGGGACAGGGGGTACAATGAGCAGTTCTTC.

This clonotype was detected only a few times. The genes are TRBV29-1 and TRBJ2-1, with TRBD1 identical over 7 bases. Looked up from germline, CDR1 is SQVTM and CDR2 is ANQGSEA. V gave up 5 bases and J gave up 4 bases; unmatched junction bases: 5. The CDR3 extends over 13 amino acids. The CDR3, as DNA: TGCAGCGTTCGGACAGGCGGATACAATGAGCAGTTCTTC. It is translated as CSVRTGGYNEQFF.

The V and J genes are TRBV12-3 or TRBV12-4 and TRBJ1-5; D may be TRBD1 (5 bases). The CDR3 runs to 14 residues. Trimming took off 0 bases at V and 7 bases at J, with 10 bases between the two ends. The CDR3 reads CASSLATRGQPQHF. The CDR3 bases are TGTGCCAGCAGTTTAGCGACTAGGGGACAGCCCCAGCATTTT.

In this sample, this clonotype turned up many times. This chain connects TRBV5-1 to TRBJ2-1, with 9 bases fitting TRBD1. The CDR3 sequence is 14 residues long. V was pared by 4 bases and J by 6 bases, with 5 bases of the junction left unmatched. Germline values: CDR1 SGHRS, CDR2 YFSETQ. CDR3 nucleotides: TGCGCCAGCAGCCGACAGGGGGACCCCAATGAGCAGTTCTTC. It yields the protein CASSRQGDPNEQFF.

This clonotype was seen a handful of times. The chain employs TRBV6-2 or TRBV6-3 and TRBJ1-1; D gene uncertain. From germline, CDR1 is MNHEY and CDR2 SVGEGT. CDR3 size: 13 residues. The V end was cut by 2 bases, the J end by 0 bases, with 4 bases between. Here the CDR3 reads CASSYEMNTEAFF. The CDR3 DNA follows: TGTGCCAGCAGTTACGAGATGAACACTGAAGCTTTCTTT.

This clonotype appeared a few times. J is TRBJ2-2 and V is TRBV7-2; TRBD2 agrees at 16 bases. The trim removed 5 bases at V and 1 base at J, leaving 4 bases unmatched. CDR3 size: 18 residues. Germline CDR1 reads SGHTA; CDR2 reads FQGNSA. The CDR3 nucleotides read TGTGCCAGCAGCGGGACTAGCGGGGGGGCCCGGAACACCGGGGAGCTGTTTTTT. It is translated as CASSGTSGGARNTGELFF.

The chain's CDR3 is CASRGQKIYSNQPQHF. The CDR3 DNA sequence: TGTGCCAGCAGAGGCCAGAAAATTTATAGCAATCAGCCCCAGCATTTT. V is TRBV2 and J is TRBJ1-5, with unresolved D. The germline V gene has CDR1 SNHLY and CDR2 FYNNEI. V was shortened by 6 bases and J by 0 bases, with 15 bases between the two germline ends. The length of the CDR3 is 16 residues.

This clonotype came up a few times. This chain joins TRBV4-3 and TRBJ2-3; 11 bases agree with TRBD2. Trimming cost V 6 bases and J 1 base; bases outside gene matches: 3. CDR1 is LGHNA and CDR2 is YSLEER in the germline V gene. The CDR3 is 15 residues long. The CDR3 bases are TGCGCCAGCAGTTATAGCGGGGGGGGCACAGATACGCAGTATTTT. Translated: CASSYSGGGTDTQYF.